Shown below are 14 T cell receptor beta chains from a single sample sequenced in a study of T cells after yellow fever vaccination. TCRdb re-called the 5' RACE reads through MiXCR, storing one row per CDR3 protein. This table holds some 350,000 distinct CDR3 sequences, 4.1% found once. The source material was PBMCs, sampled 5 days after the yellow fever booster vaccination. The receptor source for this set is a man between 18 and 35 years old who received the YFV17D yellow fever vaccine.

The CDR3 sequence: CASSRPTESGELFF. CDR3 nucleotide sequence: TGCGCCAGCAGCCGCCCCACCGAGTCCGGGGAGCTGTTTTTT. The chain has TRBV5-1 and TRBJ2-2; D uncertain. The CDR3 runs to 14 residues. The germline CDR1 and CDR2 sequences are SGHRS and YFSETQ. The V gene lost 4 bases and the J gene lost 6 bases, with 13 bases spanning the gap.

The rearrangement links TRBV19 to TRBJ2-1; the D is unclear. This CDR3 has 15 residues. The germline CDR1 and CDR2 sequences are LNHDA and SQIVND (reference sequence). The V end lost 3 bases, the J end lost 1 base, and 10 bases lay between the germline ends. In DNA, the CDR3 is TGTGCCAGTAGTATTTGGGGTTTGTCCTACAATGAGCAGTTCTTC. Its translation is CASSIWGLSYNEQFF.

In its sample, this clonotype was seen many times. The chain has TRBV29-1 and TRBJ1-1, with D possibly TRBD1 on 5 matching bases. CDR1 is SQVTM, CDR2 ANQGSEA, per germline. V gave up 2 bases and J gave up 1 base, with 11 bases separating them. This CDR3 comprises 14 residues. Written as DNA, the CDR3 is TGCAGCGTTGAACGGGGGATGGGGAACACTGAAGCTTTCTTT. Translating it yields CSVERGMGNTEAFF.

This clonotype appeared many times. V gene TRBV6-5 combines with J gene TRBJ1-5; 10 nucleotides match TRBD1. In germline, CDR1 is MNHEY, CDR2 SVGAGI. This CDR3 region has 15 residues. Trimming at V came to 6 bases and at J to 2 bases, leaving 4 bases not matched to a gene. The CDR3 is CASRTGTGGNQPQHF. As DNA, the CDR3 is TGTGCCAGCAGGACCGGGACAGGGGGCAATCAGCCCCAGCATTTT.

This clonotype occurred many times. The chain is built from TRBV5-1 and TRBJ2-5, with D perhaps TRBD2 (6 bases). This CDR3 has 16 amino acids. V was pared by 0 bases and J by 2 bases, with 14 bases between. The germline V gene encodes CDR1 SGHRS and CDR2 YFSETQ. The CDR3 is CASSLGSNSGQETQYF. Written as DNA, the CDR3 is TGCGCCAGCAGCTTGGGAAGCAATAGCGGACAAGAGACCCAGTACTTC.

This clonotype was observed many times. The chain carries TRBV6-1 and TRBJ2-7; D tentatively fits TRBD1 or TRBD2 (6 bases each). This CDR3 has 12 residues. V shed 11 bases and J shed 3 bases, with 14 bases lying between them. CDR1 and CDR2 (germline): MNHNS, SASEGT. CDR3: CAGGTRIYEQYF. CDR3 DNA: TGTGCCGGCGGGACACGGATCTACGAGCAGTACTTC.

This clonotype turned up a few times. The CDR3 bases are TGCAGTGCCTCATCACTAGCGGGGGGCTCCTACGAGCAGTACTTC. Translating gives CSASSLAGGSYEQYF. The genes are TRBV20-1 and TRBJ2-7; TRBD2 matches 12 bases. CDR3 length: 15 residues. The ends lost 6 bases at V and 0 bases at J; junction bases unmatched: 6. From germline, CDR1 is DFQATT and CDR2 SNEGSKA (reference sequence).

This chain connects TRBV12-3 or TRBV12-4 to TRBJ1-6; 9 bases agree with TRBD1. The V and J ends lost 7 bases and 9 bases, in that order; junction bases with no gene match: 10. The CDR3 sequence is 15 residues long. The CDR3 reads CASTMRGQGISPLHF. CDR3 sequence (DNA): TGTGCCAGCACAATGAGGGGACAGGGAATTTCACCCCTCCACTTT.

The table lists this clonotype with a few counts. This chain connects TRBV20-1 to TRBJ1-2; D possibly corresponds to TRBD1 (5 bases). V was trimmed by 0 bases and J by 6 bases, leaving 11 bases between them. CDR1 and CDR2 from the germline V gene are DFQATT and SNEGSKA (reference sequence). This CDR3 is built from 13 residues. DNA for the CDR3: TGCAGTGCTAGAGAGGGACGGATCGATGGCTACACCTTC. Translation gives CSAREGRIDGYTF.

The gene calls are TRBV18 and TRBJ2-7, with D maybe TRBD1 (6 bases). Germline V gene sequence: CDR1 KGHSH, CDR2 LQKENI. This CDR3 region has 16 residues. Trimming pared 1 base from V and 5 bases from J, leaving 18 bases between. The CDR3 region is CASSPRGGLGNDEQYF. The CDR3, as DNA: TGTGCCAGCTCACCACGAGGGGGTTTGGGCAACGACGAGCAGTACTTC.

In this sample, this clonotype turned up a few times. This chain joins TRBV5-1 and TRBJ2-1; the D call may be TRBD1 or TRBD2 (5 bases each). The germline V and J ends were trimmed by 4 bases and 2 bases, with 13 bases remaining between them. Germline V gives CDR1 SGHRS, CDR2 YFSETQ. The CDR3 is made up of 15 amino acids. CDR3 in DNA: TGCGCCAGCAGCCCCCGTCGGGGCGCCTACAATGAGCAGTTCTTC. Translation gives CASSPRRGAYNEQFF.

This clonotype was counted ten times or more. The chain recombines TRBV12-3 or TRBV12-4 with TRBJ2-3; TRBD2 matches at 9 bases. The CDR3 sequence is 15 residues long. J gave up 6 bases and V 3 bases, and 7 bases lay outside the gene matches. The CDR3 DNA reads TGTGCCAGCAGTTTGGGCGGGGGGGTTTCGGATACGCAGTATTTT. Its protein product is CASSLGGGVSDTQYF.

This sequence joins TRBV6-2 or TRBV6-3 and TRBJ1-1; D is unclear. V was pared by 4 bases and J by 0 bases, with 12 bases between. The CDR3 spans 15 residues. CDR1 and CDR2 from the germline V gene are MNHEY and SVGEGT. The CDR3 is CASSSPAIMNTEAFF. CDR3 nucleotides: TGTGCCAGCAGTTCCCCAGCTATAATGAACACTGAAGCTTTCTTT.

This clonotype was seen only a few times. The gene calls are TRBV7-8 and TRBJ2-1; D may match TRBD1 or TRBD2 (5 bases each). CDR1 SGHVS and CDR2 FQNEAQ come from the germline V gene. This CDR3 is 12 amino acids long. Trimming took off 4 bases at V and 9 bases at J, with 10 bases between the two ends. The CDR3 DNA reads TGTGCCAGCAGCTCAGGGAGTTTTGAGCAGTTCTTC. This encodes CASSSGSFEQFF. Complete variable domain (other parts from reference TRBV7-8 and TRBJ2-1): GAGVSQSPRYKVAKRGQDVALRCDPISGHVSLFWYQQALGQGPEFLTYFQNEAQLDKSGLPSDRFFAERPEGSVSTLKIQRTQQEDSAVYLCASSSGSFEQFFGPGTRLTVL.